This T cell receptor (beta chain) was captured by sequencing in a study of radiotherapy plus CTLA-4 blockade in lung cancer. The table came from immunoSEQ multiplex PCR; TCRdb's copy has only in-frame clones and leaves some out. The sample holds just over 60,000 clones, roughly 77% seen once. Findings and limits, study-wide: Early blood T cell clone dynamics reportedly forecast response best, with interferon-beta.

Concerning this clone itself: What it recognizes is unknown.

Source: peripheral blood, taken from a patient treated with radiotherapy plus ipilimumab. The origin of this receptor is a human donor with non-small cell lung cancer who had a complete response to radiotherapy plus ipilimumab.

The CDR3 spells CASRGTAYGYTF. CDR3 DNA: TGTGCCAGCAGGGGGACAGCCTATGGCTACACCTTC. The chain employs TRBV6-1 and TRBJ1-2; the match to TRBD1 covers 7 bases. Germline V gene data show CDR1 as MNHNS and CDR2 as SASEGT. The CDR3 runs 12 residues. V shed 6 bases and J 4 bases; nucleotides not matched to a gene: 2.